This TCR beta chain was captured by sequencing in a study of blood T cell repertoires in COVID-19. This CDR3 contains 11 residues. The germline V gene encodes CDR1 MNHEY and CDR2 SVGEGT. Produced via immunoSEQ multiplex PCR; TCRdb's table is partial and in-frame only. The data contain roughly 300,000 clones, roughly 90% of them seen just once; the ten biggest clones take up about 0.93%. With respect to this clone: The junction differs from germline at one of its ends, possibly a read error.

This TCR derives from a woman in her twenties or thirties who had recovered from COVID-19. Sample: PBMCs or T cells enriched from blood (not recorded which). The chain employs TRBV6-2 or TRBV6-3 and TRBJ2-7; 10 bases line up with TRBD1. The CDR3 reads CASSQGTGADF. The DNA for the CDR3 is TGTGCCAGCAGTCAAGGGACAGGGGCGGACTTC.